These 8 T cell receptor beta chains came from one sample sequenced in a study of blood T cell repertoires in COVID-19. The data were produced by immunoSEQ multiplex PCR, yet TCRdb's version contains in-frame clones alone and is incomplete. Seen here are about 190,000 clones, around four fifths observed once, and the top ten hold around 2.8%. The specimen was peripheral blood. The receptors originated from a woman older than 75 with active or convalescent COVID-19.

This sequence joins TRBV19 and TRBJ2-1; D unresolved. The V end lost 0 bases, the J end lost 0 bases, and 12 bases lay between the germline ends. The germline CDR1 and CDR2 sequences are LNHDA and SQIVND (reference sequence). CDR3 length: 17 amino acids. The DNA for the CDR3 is TGTGCCAGTAGTATAGATTTTCGCGGCAGCTCCTACAATGAGCAGTTCTTC. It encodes CASSIDFRGSSYNEQFF. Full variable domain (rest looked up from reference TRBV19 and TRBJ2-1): DGGITQSPKYLFRKEGQNVTLSCEQNLNHDAMYWYRQDPGQGLRLIYYSQIVNDFQKGDIAEGYSVSREKKESFPLTVTSAQKNPTAFYLCASSIDFRGSSYNEQFFGPGTRLTVL.

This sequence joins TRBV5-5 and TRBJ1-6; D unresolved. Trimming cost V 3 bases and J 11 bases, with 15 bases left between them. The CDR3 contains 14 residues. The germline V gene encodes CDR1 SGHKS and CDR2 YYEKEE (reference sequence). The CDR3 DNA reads TGTGCCAGCAGCTCTTTCGCTGGCCCCCCACCCCTCCACTTT. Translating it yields CASSSFAGPPPLHF.

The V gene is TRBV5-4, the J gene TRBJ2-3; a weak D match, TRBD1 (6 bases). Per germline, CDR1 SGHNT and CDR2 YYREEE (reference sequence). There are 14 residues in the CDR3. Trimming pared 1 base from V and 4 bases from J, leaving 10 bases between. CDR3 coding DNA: TGTGCCAGCAGCTTGTTCAGGGGCGCAGATACGCAGTATTTT. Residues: CASSLFRGADTQYF.

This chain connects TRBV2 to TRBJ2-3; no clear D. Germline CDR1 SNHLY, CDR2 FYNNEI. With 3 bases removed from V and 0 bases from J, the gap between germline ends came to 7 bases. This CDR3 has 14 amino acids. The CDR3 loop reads CASSEWASTDTQYF. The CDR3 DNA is TGTGCCAGCAGTGAGTGGGCTAGCACAGATACGCAGTATTTT.

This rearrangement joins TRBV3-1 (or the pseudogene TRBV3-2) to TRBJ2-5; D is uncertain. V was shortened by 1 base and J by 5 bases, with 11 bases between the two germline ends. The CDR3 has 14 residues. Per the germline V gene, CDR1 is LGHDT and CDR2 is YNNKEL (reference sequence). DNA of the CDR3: TGTGCCAGCAGCCAAGTAACATTCCAGGAGACCCAGTACTTC. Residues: CASSQVTFQETQYF.

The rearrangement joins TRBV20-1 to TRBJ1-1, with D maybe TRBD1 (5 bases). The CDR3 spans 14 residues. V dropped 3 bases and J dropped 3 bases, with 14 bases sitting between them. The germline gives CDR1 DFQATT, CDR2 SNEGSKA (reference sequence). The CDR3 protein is CSASNQGLDTEAFF. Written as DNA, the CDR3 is TGCAGTGCTAGTAATCAGGGTTTGGACACTGAAGCTTTCTTT.

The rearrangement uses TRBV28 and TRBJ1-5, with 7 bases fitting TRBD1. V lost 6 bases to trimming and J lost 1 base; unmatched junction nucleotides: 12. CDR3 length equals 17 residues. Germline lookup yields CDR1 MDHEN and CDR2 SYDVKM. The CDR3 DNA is TGTGCCAGCAGCCCCCACAGTTGGACAGGAAGCAATCAGCCCCAGCATTTT. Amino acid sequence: CASSPHSWTGSNQPQHF.

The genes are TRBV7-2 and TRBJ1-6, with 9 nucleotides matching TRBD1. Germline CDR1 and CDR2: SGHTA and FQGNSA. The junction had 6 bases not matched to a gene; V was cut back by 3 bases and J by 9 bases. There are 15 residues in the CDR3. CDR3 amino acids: CASSFPTGGASPLHF. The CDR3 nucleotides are TGTGCCAGCAGCTTTCCAACAGGGGGCGCTTCACCCCTCCACTTT.